The 14 T cell receptor beta chains reported below all come from one sample, sequenced in a study of T cell changes during pregnancy in multiple sclerosis. Repertoires were generated with immunoSEQ multiplex PCR, while TCRdb's copy carries only in-frame clones and drops some. The data contain about 38,000 clones, roughly 93% of them singletons. The sequencing here drew on CD4+ T cells from peripheral blood mononuclear cells, taken in the second trimester of pregnancy. These receptor sequences come from a female donor with multiple sclerosis, enrolled in a pregnancy study.

The genes are TRBV4-1 and TRBJ1-2; D is uncertain. V dropped 0 bases and J dropped 2 bases, with 4 bases sitting between them. The CDR3 has 13 amino acids. Germline CDR1 is MGHRA and CDR2 is YSYEKL. The CDR3 reads CASSQDGNYGYTF. The CDR3 DNA is TGCGCCAGCAGCCAAGATGGCAACTATGGCTACACCTTC.

V and J are TRBV28 and TRBJ2-3; 9 nucleotides align to TRBD1. CDR1 and CDR2 from the germline V gene are MDHEN and SYDVKM. The CDR3 totals 18 residues. Trimming removed 5 bases from V and 3 bases from J; junction bases left unmatched: 15. The DNA for the CDR3 is TGTGCCAGCAGTCCCGATACCGTCGGGACAGGGAGGACAGATACGCAGTATTTT. This gives the protein CASSPDTVGTGRTDTQYF.

This rearrangement joins TRBV28 to TRBJ2-1; TRBD2 matches at 8 bases. V lost 1 base and J lost 0; bases outside the gene matches: 5. Germline loops: CDR1 MDHEN, CDR2 SYDVKM. The CDR3 spans 17 residues. The CDR3 DNA sequence: TGTGCCAGCAGTTTATTCTCGGGGGGGAGCTCCTACAATGAGCAGTTCTTC. Translated, it gives CASSLFSGGSSYNEQFF.

This rearrangement joins TRBV6-6 to TRBJ2-2; D unclear. V lost 6 bases to trimming and J lost 5 bases, with 10 bases between them. This CDR3 is built from 13 residues. Germline V lookup: CDR1 MNHNY, CDR2 SVGAGI (reference sequence). CDR3 sequence: CASRLAVTGELFF. The CDR3 DNA sequence: TGTGCCAGCAGGCTGGCAGTGACCGGGGAGCTGTTTTTT.

V is TRBV13 and J is TRBJ1-1; the D gene is possibly TRBD1 (6 bases). The CDR3 is 15 amino acids. The V gene lost 5 bases and the J gene lost 5 bases, with 18 bases spanning the gap. Germline-derived CDR1 and CDR2 are PRHDT and FYEKMQ (reference sequence). The CDR3 region is CASSRSTGKGTEAFF. The CDR3 coding sequence is TGTGCCAGCAGCCGTTCGACAGGTAAAGGGACTGAAGCTTTCTTT.

The chain links TRBV7-2 to TRBJ2-3, with TRBD2 as a possible D gene (5 bases). Germline-derived CDR1 and CDR2 are SGHTA and FQGNSA. CDR3 size: 15 residues. Deletions cut 1 base from V and 3 bases from J, with 11 bases between. The DNA of the CDR3 is TGTGCCAGCAGCTTAGATAACCAGCGGACAGATACGCAGTATTTT. It is translated as CASSLDNQRTDTQYF.

The chain couples TRBV7-3 to TRBJ2-6, with 7 nucleotides matching TRBD2. This CDR3 has 16 amino acids. With V trimmed by 2 bases and J by 2 bases, 3 bases remained unmatched. Per the germline V gene, CDR1 is SGHTA and CDR2 is FQGTGA. CDR3 in amino acids: CASSLASGAGANVLTF. The CDR3 nucleotides are TGTGCCAGCAGCTTAGCCAGCGGGGCTGGGGCCAACGTCCTGACTTTC. Together with reference TRBV7-3 and TRBJ2-6, the CDR3 gives the full variable domain: GAGVSQTPSNKVTEKGKYVELRCDPISGHTALYWYRQSLGQGPEFLIYFQGTGAADDSGLPNDRFFAVRPEGSVSTLKIQRTERGDSAVYLCASSLASGAGANVLTFGAGSRLTVL.

V is TRBV27 and J is TRBJ2-2; a weak D match, TRBD1 (6 bases). CDR1 and CDR2 from the germline V gene are MNHEY and SMNVEV (reference sequence). The CDR3 spans 11 residues. V dropped 10 bases and J dropped 5 bases, with 8 bases sitting between them. In nucleotides, the CDR3 is TGTGCCACCCAGGGGACCGGGGAGCTGTTTTTT. It codes for CATQGTGELFF.

The chain uses TRBV18 and TRBJ2-7, with D perhaps matching TRBD2 (6 bases). CDR1 and CDR2 from the germline V gene are KGHSH and LQKENI. Trimming removed 3 bases at V and 1 base at J, with 19 bases between. The CDR3 sequence is 17 residues long. The CDR3 is CASSPTFGGGGSYEQYF. The CDR3 DNA reads as TGTGCCAGCTCACCCACCTTCGGGGGAGGCGGATCCTACGAGCAGTACTTC.

The chain uses TRBV7-2 and TRBJ1-2; no clear D. Trimming pared 3 bases from V and 2 bases from J, leaving 7 bases between. The length of the CDR3 is 13 residues. Germline CDR1 is SGHTA and CDR2 is FQGNSA. CDR3 DNA: TGTGCCAGCAGCTTCGGCAGGAACTATGGCTACACCTTC. Encoded protein: CASSFGRNYGYTF.

The chain recombines TRBV2 with TRBJ2-2; no clear D gene. CDR1 is SNHLY and CDR2 is FYNNEI in the germline V gene. V was cut by 8 bases and J by 4 bases, with 17 bases left in between. The CDR3 loop spans 15 amino acids. The DNA for the CDR3 is TGTGCCAGCGGCCGAATGGCTTCGGGCACCGGGGAGCTGTTTTTT. It specifies CASGRMASGTGELFF.

This sequence joins TRBV7-3 and TRBJ2-2; 9 nucleotides agree with TRBD2. Germline CDR1 reads SGHTA; CDR2 reads FQGTGA. The CDR3 totals 12 residues. V was clipped by 11 bases and J by 6 bases; unmatched bases: 4. The CDR3 DNA sequence: TGTGCCTGCGGGGGGGCCGCCGGGGAGCTGTTTTTT. This codes for CACGGAAGELFF.

The chain carries TRBV30 and TRBJ2-7; D is perhaps TRBD1 (6 bases). The germline gives CDR1 GTSNPN, CDR2 SVGIG (reference sequence). V was cut by 8 bases and J by 0 bases, with 8 bases left in between. This CDR3 is 11 amino acids long. CDR3 region: CAGQSSYEQYF. The DNA for the CDR3 is TGTGCCGGACAGAGCTCCTACGAGCAGTACTTC.

The count of this clone is one. The rearrangement links TRBV7-9 to TRBJ2-7; 9 bases match TRBD1. The germline gives CDR1 SEHNR, CDR2 FQNEAQ (reference sequence). This CDR3 is 18 amino acids long. Trimming took 5 bases from V and 2 from J; bases not matched to a gene: 16. The CDR3 sequence is CASSRPGQGGLGTYEQYF. The CDR3 DNA is TGTGCCAGCAGCCGTCCGGGACAGGGAGGACTAGGAACCTACGAGCAGTACTTC.